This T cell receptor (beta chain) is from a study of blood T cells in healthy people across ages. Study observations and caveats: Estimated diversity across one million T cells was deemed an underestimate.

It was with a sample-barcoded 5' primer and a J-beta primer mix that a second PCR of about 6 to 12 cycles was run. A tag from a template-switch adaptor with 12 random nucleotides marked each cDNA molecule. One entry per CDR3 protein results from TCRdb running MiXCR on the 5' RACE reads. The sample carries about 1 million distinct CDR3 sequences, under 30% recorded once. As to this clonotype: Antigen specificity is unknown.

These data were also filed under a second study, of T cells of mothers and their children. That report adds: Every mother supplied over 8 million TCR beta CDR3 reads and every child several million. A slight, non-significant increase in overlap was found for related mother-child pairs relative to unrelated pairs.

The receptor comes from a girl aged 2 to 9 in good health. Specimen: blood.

The CDR3 DNA is TGCGCCAGCAGCCAAGATTTGGCAGCCCTTACCTACGAGCAGTACTTC. Its protein is CASSQDLAALTYEQYF. This chain uses TRBV4-1 with TRBJ2-7; D is unresolved. This CDR3 has 16 amino acids. V was shortened by 0 bases and J by 2 bases, with 14 bases between the two germline ends. CDR1 is MGHRA, CDR2 YSYEKL, per germline.